This record looks at one T cell receptor beta chain sequence and its context. Its matching antigen is unknown. This sample is part of a study of cytomegalovirus exposure and HLA in healthy donors. Study-level findings and limits: According to an earlier analysis, most TCR beta V segments yielded productive rearrangements about 87% or about 30% of the time.

Researchers ran the PCR with 60 Vbeta and 13 Jbeta primers. Repertoires were generated with immunoSEQ multiplex PCR, while TCRdb's copy carries only in-frame clones and drops some. The sample contains more than 60,000 clones, about 68% of which appear only once. This CDR3 has 14 residues. Germline trimming cut 8 bases from V and 6 bases from J; bases unmatched to any gene: 11. Germline values: CDR1 SGHTA, CDR2 FQGNSA. The chain joins TRBV7-2 to TRBJ2-3; 7 positions match TRBD2. The receptor comes from a man aged 35 to 55 in good health and CMV-seropositive. Sequenced input: PBMCs. The CDR3 loop is CASQIAGSQDTQYF. The DNA of the CDR3 is TGTGCCAGCCAAATAGCGGGCTCCCAGGATACGCAGTATTTT. Full variable domain (outside the CDR3, taken from reference TRBV7-2 and TRBJ2-3): GAGVSQSPSNKVTEKGKDVELRCDPISGHTALYWYRQSLGQGLEFLIYFQGNSAPDKSGLPSDRFSAERTGGSVSTLTIQRTQQEDSAVYLCASQIAGSQDTQYFGPGTRLTVL.